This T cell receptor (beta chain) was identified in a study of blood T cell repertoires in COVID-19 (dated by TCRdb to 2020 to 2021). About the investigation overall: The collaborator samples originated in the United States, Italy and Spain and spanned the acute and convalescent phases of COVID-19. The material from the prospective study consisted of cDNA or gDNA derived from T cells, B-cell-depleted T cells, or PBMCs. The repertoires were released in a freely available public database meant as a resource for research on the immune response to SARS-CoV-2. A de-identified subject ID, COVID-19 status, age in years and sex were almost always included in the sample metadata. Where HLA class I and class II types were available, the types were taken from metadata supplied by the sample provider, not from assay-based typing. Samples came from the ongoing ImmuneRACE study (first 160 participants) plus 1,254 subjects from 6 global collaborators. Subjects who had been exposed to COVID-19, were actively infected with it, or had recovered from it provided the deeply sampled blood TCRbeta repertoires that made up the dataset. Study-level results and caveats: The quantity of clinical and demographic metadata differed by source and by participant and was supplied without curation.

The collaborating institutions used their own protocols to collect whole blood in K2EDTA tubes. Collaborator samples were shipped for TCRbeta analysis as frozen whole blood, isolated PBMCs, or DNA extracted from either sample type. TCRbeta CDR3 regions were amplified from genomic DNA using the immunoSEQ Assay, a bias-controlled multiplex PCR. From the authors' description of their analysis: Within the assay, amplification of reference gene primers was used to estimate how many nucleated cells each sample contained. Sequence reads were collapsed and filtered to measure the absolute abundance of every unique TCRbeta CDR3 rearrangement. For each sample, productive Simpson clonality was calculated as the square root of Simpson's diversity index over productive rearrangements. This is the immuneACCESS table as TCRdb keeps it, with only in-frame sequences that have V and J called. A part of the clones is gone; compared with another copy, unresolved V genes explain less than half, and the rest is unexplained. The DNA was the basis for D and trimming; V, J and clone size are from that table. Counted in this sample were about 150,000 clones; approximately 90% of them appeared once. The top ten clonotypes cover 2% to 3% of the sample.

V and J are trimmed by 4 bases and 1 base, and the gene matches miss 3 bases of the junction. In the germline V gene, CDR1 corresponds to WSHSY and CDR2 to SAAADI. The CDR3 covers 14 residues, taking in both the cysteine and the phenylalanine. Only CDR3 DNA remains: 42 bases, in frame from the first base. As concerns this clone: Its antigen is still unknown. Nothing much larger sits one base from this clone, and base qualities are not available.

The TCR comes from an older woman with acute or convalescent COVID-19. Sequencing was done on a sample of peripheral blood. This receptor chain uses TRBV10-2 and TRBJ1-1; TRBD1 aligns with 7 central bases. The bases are TGCGCCAGCAGTGTAAACAGGGGGAACACTGAAGCTTTCTTT. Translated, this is CASSVNRGNTEAFF.